This record concerns one T cell receptor (beta chain) sequence. Its cognate antigen is unknown. Losses at the gene ends were 5 bases for V and 4 bases for J; bases not matched to a gene: 9. Germline CDR1 is DFQATT and CDR2 is SNEGSKA (reference sequence). The CDR3 sequence is 16 residues long. The data stem from a study of blood T cells in healthy people across ages. Study-wide results and limits: The unknown donor CMV status may have confounded expanded clonotype changes. More naive CD4+ cells and higher diversity were found in long-lived than in aged donors.

The authors ran a second PCR of 7 to 11 cycles using a sample-barcoded 5' primer and a J-beta primer mix. TCRdb re-called the 5' RACE reads through MiXCR, storing one row per CDR3 protein. The table has some 560,000 distinct CDR3 sequences, around 27% seen once. This sample also belongs to another study, concerning T cells of mothers and their children. That work contributes: Thymic selection, a shaping force on TCR recombination output, acts similarly in related and unrelated pairs.

The gene calls are TRBV20-1 and TRBJ2-5; 14 nucleotides line up with TRBD2. Sequenced material: blood. The receptor comes from a boy aged 2 to 10 in good health. CDR3 DNA: TGCAGTGCTTCTTCCCCCGGGACTAGCGGGAGAGAGACCCAGTACTTC. Amino acid sequence: CSASSPGTSGRETQYF.